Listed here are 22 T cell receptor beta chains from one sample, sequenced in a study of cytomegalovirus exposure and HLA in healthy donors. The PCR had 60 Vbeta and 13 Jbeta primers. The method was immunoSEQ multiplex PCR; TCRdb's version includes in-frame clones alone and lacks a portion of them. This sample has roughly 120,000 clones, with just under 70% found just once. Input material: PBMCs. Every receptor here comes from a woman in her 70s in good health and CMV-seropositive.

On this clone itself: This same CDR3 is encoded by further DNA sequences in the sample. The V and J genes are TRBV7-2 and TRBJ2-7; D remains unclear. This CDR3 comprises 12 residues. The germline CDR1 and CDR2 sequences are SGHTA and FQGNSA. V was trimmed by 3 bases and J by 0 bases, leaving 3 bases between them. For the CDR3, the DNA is TGTGCCAGCAGCTTGAGCTCCTACGAGCAGTACTTC. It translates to CASSLSSYEQYF.

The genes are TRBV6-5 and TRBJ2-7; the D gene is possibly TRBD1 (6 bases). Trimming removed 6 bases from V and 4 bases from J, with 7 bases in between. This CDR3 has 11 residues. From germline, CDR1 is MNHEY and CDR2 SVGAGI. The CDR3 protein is CASRTGYEQYF. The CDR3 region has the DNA TGTGCCAGCAGGACAGGTTACGAGCAGTACTTC.

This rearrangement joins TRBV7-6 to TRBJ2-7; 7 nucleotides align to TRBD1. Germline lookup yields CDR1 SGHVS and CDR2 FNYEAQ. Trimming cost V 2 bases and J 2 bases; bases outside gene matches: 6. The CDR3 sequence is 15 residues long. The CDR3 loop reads CASSLRQGQTYEQYF. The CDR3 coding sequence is TGTGCCAGCAGCTTAAGACAGGGACAGACCTACGAGCAGTACTTC.

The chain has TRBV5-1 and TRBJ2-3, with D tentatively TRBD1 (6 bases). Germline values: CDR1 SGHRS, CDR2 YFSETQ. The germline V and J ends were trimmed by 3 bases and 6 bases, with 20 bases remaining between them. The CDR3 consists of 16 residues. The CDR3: CASSYWDTSLKDTQYF. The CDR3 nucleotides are TGCGCCAGCAGCTACTGGGACACCTCCTTGAAGGATACGCAGTATTTT.

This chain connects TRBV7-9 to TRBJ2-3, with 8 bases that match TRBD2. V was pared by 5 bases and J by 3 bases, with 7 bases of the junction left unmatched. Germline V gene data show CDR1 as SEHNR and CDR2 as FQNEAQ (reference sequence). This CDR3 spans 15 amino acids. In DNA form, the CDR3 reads TGTGCCAGCAGCCTAAGCGGGGGAAGAACAGATACGCAGTATTTT. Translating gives CASSLSGGRTDTQYF.

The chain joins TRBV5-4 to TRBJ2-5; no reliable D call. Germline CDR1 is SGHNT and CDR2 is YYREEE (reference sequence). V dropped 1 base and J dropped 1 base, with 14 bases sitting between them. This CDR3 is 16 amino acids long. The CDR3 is CASSLTPFGPQETQYF. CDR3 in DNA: TGTGCCAGCAGCTTGACCCCTTTTGGGCCCCAAGAGACCCAGTACTTC. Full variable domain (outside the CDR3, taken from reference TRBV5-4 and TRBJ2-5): ETGVTQSPTHLIKTRGQQVTLRCSSQSGHNTVSWYQQALGQGPQFIFQYYREEENGRGNFPPRFSGLQFPNYSSELNVNALELDDSALYLCASSLTPFGPQETQYFGPGTRLLVL.

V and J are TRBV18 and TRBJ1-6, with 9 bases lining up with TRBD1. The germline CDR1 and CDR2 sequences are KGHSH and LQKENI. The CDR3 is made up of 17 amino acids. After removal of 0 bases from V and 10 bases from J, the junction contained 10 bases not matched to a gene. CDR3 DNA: TGTGCCAGCTCACCACCGTCGCCGGGACAGGGTGCGTCACCCCTCCACTTT. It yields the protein CASSPPSPGQGASPLHF.

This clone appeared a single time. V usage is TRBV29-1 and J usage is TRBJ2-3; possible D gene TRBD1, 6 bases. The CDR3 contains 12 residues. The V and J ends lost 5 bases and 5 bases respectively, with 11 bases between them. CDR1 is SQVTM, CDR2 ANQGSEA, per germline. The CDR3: CSVFTGLDTQYF. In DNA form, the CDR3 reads TGCAGCGTTTTTACAGGGCTAGATACGCAGTATTTT.

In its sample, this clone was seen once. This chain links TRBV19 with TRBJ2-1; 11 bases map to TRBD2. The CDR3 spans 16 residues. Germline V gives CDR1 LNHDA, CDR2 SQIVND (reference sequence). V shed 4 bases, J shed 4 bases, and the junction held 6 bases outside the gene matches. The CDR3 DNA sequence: TGTGCCAGTAGTACCCTAGCGGGGGGAGGATACAATGAGCAGTTCTTC. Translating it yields CASSTLAGGGYNEQFF.

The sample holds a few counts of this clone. The CDR3 sequence: CASSSRGTANYGYTF. CDR3 nucleotide sequence: TGCGCCAGCAGCTCTAGGGGAACGGCTAACTATGGCTACACCTTC. This sequence joins TRBV5-1 and TRBJ1-2, with a tentative D call TRBD1 (5 bases). The V and J ends lost 3 bases and 0 bases respectively, with 12 bases between them. CDR3 length: 15 residues. From germline, CDR1 is SGHRS and CDR2 YFSETQ.

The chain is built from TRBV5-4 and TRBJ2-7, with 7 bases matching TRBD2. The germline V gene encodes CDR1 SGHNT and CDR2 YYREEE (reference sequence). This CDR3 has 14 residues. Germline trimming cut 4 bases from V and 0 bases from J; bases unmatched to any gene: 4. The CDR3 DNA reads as TGTGCCAGCAGCCAGCGGGGCAACTCCTACGAGCAGTACTTC. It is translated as CASSQRGNSYEQYF.

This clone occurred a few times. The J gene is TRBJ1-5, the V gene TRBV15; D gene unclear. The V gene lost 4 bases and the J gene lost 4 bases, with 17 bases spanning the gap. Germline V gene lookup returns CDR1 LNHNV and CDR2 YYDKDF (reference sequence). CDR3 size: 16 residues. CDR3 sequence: CATSKGLGSGNQPQHF. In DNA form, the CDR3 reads TGTGCCACCAGCAAGGGCCTAGGTAGCGGGAATCAGCCCCAGCATTTT. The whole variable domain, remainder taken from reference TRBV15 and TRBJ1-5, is DAMVIQNPRYQVTQFGKPVTLSCSQTLNHNVMYWYQQKSSQAPKLLFHYYDKDFNNEADTPDNFQSRRPNTSFCFLDIRSPGLGDTAMYLCATSKGLGSGNQPQHFGDGTRLSIL.

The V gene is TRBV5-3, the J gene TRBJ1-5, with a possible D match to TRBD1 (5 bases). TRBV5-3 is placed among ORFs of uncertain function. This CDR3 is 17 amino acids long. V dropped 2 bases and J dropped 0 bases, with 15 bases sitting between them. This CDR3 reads CARSFGTEEASNQPQHF. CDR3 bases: TGTGCCAGAAGCTTCGGGACTGAAGAAGCTAGCAATCAGCCCCAGCATTTT.

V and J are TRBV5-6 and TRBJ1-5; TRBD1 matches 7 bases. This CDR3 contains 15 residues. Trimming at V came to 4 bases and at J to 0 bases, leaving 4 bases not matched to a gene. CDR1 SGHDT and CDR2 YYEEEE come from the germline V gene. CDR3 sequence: CASSKQGTSNQPQHF. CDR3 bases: TGTGCCAGCAGCAAACAGGGGACTAGCAATCAGCCCCAGCATTTT.

CDR3 region: CASSLLRGSGGNTIYF. In DNA form, the CDR3 reads TGTGCCAGCAGCTTATTAAGGGGATCGGGTGGAAACACCATATATTTT. This chain links TRBV7-9 with TRBJ1-3; possibly TRBD1 for D (5 bases). The CDR3 runs 16 residues. Trimming cost V 2 bases and J 3 bases, with 14 bases left between them. CDR1 and CDR2 (germline): SEHNR, FQNEAQ (reference sequence).

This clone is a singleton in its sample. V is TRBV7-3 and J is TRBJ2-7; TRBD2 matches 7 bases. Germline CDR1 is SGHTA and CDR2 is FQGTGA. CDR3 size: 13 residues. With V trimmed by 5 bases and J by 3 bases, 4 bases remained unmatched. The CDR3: CASSPGTIYEQYF. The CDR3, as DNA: TGTGCCAGCAGCCCCGGGACTATCTACGAGCAGTACTTC.

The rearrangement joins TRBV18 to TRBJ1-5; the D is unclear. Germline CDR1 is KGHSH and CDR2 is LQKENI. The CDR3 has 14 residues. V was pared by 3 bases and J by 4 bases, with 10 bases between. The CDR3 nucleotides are TGTGCCAGCTCACCCCAAGACACGAATCAGCCCCAGCATTTT. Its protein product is CASSPQDTNQPQHF.

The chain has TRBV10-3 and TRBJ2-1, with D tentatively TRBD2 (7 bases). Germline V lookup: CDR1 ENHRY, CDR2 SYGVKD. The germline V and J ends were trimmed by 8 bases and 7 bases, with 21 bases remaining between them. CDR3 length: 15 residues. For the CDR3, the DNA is TGTGCCATCGGGCGGGGAGGGCAGGGGAGGAATGAGCAGTTCTTC. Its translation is CAIGRGGQGRNEQFF.

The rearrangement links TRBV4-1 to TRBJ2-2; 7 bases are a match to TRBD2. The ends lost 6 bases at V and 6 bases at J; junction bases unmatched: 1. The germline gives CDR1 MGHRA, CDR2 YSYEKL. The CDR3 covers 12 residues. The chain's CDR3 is CASRGGSGELFF. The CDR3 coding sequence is TGCGCCAGCAGGGGAGGGTCCGGGGAGCTGTTTTTT.

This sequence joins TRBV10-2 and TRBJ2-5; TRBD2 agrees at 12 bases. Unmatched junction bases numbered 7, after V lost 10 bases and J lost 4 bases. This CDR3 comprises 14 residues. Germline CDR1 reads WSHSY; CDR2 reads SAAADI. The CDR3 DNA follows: TGCGCCACCGAACTAGCGGGGGGCCTAGAGACCCAGTACTTC. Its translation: CATELAGGLETQYF.

For the CDR3, the DNA is TGTGCCAGCAGCCGAAAACCTAGCGGGTACAATGAGCAGTTCTTC. Its translation is CASSRKPSGYNEQFF. This chain uses TRBV6-5 with TRBJ2-1; 8 bases agree with TRBD2. Germline V CDR1 and CDR2: MNHEY, SVGAGI. Losses at the gene ends were 6 bases for V and 4 bases for J; bases not matched to a gene: 8. The CDR3 is 15 amino acids.

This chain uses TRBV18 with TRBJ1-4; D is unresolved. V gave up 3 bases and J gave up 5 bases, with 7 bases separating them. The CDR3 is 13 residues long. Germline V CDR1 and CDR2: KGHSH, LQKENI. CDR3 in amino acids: CASSPRPNEKLFF. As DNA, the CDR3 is TGTGCCAGCTCACCGCGGCCGAATGAAAAACTGTTTTTT.